These 12 T cell receptor beta chains originate from one sample sequenced in a study of cytomegalovirus exposure and HLA in healthy donors (dated by TCRdb to 2017 to 2019). Library prep was done by the immunoSEQ multiplex PCR assay. A mixture of 60 forward primers for TCR Vbeta segments and 13 reverse primers for TCR Jbeta segments was used in the multiplex PCR. TCRdb limited this immuneACCESS table to in-frame rearrangements with V and J called. A share of clones is missing; checked studies link under half to unresolved V genes, and the rest is unexplained. Across this sample there are 200,000 to 300,000 clones, with roughly 82% seen only once. Of the sample, roughly 5% falls within the top ten clones. Sequencing used PBMCs. The receptors shown here come from a woman in her thirties or forties in good health and CMV-seropositive.

The rearrangement uses TRBV18 and TRBJ1-2, with D tentatively TRBD1 (6 bases). V lost 5 bases to trimming and J lost 0 bases, with 13 bases between them. The CDR3 contains 15 residues. The V gene's germline CDR1 is KGHSH and CDR2 LQKENI. The CDR3 spells CASSIDRRTNYGYTF. The CDR3 DNA is TGTGCCAGCTCAATAGACAGGCGCACTAACTATGGCTACACCTTC.

The chain employs TRBV5-4 and TRBJ1-2, with TRBD1 identical over 12 bases. The CDR3 is 17 residues long. Germline V lookup: CDR1 SGHNT, CDR2 YYREEE (reference sequence). V lost 0 bases, J lost 4 bases, and 7 bases stayed unmatched. The CDR3 region is CASSLERDRGRSYGYTF. In DNA form, the CDR3 reads TGTGCCAGCAGCTTGGAAAGGGACAGGGGGCGATCCTATGGCTACACCTTC.

V and J are TRBV15 and TRBJ2-1, with D possibly matching TRBD2 (5 bases). The CDR3 sequence is 17 residues long. The V gene lost 3 bases and the J gene lost 0 bases, with 15 bases spanning the gap. Looked up from germline, CDR1 is LNHNV and CDR2 is YYDKDF (reference sequence). Written as DNA, the CDR3 is TGTGCCACCAGCAGTTTAAGTAGCGTAAGCTCCTACAATGAGCAGTTCTTC. Protein sequence: CATSSLSSVSSYNEQFF.

This clone has more than one count but fewer than ten. This chain connects TRBV2 to TRBJ1-1; 8 nucleotides align to TRBD1. Germline CDR1 and CDR2: SNHLY and FYNNEI. The trim removed 5 bases at V and 1 base at J, leaving 9 bases unmatched. The CDR3 is made up of 16 amino acids. CDR3 region: CASSSEGGQANTEAFF. DNA of the CDR3: TGTGCCAGCAGTTCTGAAGGGGGACAGGCGAACACTGAAGCTTTCTTT. The full variable domain, completed using reference TRBV2 and TRBJ1-1, is EPEVTQTPSHQVTQMGQEVILRCVPISNHLYFYWYRQILGQKVEFLVSFYNNEISEKSEIFDDQFSVERPDGSNFTLKIRSTKLEDSAMYFCASSSEGGQANTEAFFGQGTRLTVV.

This chain uses TRBV11-3 with TRBJ2-2; 7 nucleotides agree with TRBD2. This CDR3 comprises 12 residues. The V and J ends lost 6 bases and 8 bases, in that order; junction bases with no gene match: 3. The V gene's germline CDR1 is SGHNT and CDR2 YENEEA. This chain's CDR3 is CASREAGGELFF. CDR3 nucleotides: TGTGCCAGCAGGGAAGCGGGAGGGGAGCTGTTTTTT.

V usage is TRBV5-1 and J usage is TRBJ2-5; possibly TRBD2 for D (6 bases). The CDR3 is 15 residues long. V dropped 0 bases and J dropped 0 bases, with 9 bases sitting between them. The germline V gene has CDR1 SGHRS and CDR2 YFSETQ. The CDR3 here is CASSLGGAYQETQYF. CDR3 in DNA: TGCGCCAGCAGCTTGGGCGGGGCGTACCAAGAGACCCAGTACTTC.

The rearrangement links TRBV6-6 to TRBJ1-5; a weak D match, TRBD1 (5 bases). The CDR3 is 14 amino acids. CDR1 is MNHNY, CDR2 SVGAGI, per germline (reference sequence). The V end was cut by 5 bases, the J end by 5 bases, with 13 bases between. CDR3 coding DNA: TGTGCCAGCAGTCCCAGGGTATCTGATCAGCCCCAGCATTTT. It encodes CASSPRVSDQPQHF.

A few counts support this clone. J is TRBJ2-1 and V is TRBV10-3; D is possibly TRBD2 (6 bases). CDR1 and CDR2 from the germline V gene are ENHRY and SYGVKD. The CDR3 has 14 residues. Here the CDR3 reads CSSAAGFSYNEQFF. DNA of the CDR3: TGTTCTAGCGCGGCGGGATTCTCCTACAATGAGCAGTTCTTC.

The count of this clone is one. This chain joins TRBV10-3 and TRBJ1-1; D gene ambiguous. Trimming shortened V by 3 bases and J by 11 bases, and 13 bases separated the two germline ends. The CDR3 sequence is 12 residues long. CDR1 and CDR2 (germline): ENHRY, SYGVKD. The CDR3 DNA sequence: TGTGCCATCAGTGATATGGTGCGAGGTGCTTTCTTT. This encodes CAISDMVRGAFF.

This clone was seen only once. This chain connects TRBV5-5 to TRBJ2-7; D perhaps matches TRBD1 (6 bases). Germline-derived CDR1 and CDR2 are SGHKS and YYEKEE (reference sequence). V lost 4 bases and J lost 4, with 18 bases in between. This CDR3 spans 15 amino acids. CDR3 region: CASSGAGTRFYEQYF. The CDR3 bases are TGTGCCAGCAGCGGAGCCGGGACACGGTTTTACGAGCAGTACTTC. The variable domain in full, with the rest retrieved from reference TRBV5-5 and TRBJ2-7, is DAGVTQSPTHLIKTRGQQVTLRCSPISGHKSVSWYQQVLGQGPQFIFQYYEKEERGRGNFPDRFSARQFPNYSSELNVNALLLGDSALYLCASSGAGTRFYEQYFGPGTRLTVT.

J is TRBJ1-4 and V is TRBV5-1, with D tentatively TRBD1 (5 bases). CDR3 length equals 16 residues. Germline CDR1 is SGHRS and CDR2 is YFSETQ. Trimming removed 0 bases at V and 8 bases at J, with 17 bases between. The CDR3 region has the DNA TGCGCCAGCAGCTTGGGAAGGGACCCGACTAGGGAAAAACTGTTTTTT. Its translation: CASSLGRDPTREKLFF.

As to this clone: The same CDR3 is also encoded by other DNA sequences in this sample. This rearrangement joins TRBV5-1 to TRBJ1-5, with 10 bases identical to TRBD1. V lost 0 bases to trimming and J lost 2 bases; unmatched junction nucleotides: 2. Germline CDR1 reads SGHRS; CDR2 reads YFSETQ. The CDR3 consists of 16 residues. The CDR3 DNA reads TGCGCCAGCAGCTTGGGGGACAGGGGAGGCAATCAGCCCCAGCATTTT. This gives the protein CASSLGDRGGNQPQHF.